What follows is one T cell receptor (beta chain) and its context. This clone's antigen is unknown. The sample holds no much larger clone one base away, and base qualities are not on file. Since whole blood was used without any cell fractionation, the repertoire reflected all peripheral T cells in unsorted form. For RNA extraction, roughly 2.3 ml of peripheral blood was drawn into Tempus tubes. The first sixteen eligible patients were processed from the enrolled HIV-infected adults, who had not yet received antiretroviral therapy and were about to begin treatment. Treatment interruptions were among the grounds for excluding patients from enrollment, as were febrile or AIDS-related illness, tumors, hepatitis B or C coinfection, immunomodulatory therapy and recent vaccination. Residual genomic DNA was removed with the TURBO-DNase kit and globin mRNA was depleted with GLOBINclear. The study collected pretreatment blood from HIV-infected patients just before antiretroviral therapy was started.

Using SuperScript III with primers targeting the alpha and beta constant regions, around 530 ng of RNA was reverse transcribed. Alpha and beta chain libraries were generated separately via chain-specific third strand synthesis with multiplexing indices. In the protocol, all rearrangements within a chain were amplified with a single primer pair so that primer bias was avoided, and molecular barcodes were added to each cDNA molecule. T4 RNA Ligase 1 joined purified cDNA to a 5' RACE adapter that carried a random hexamer and the SP2 sequencing primer site. The authors primed second strand synthesis from the SP2 site with Phusion polymerase and used slow temperature ramps to favor optimal annealing. Joined together, two random hexamer sequences that had both been added before amplification formed the 12-nucleotide barcode of each molecule. An amplification PCR of 20 to 25 cycles with P5s and P7 primers came after a short first PCR that had added P5 and P7 adapter elements plus a second index. Libraries received about 30 PCR cycles in total, were quantified on a Qubit, sized on a Bioanalyzer, and diluted to 4 nM. Sequencing of the normalized libraries was performed on an Illumina MiSeq with 2 x 250 paired-end kits. MinElute columns were the means by which the reverse transcription reactions were cleaned up, and the reactions were eluted into about 10 ul Tris-Cl. Adapter ligations ran for roughly 21 hours at 16 degrees C and were afterwards cleaned with AMPure XP beads at a 1:1 ratio. As for the original processing: Demultiplexed FASTQ files were processed with a modified Decombinator by which V, J, insert and barcode information was output. Sequences sharing a barcode but differing from the dominant sequence were discarded as errors, and barcodes clustered at Levenshtein distance 3 were counted to estimate original cDNA molecules. The R packages ineq, vegan, igraph and RCytoscape were used for downstream analyses, with IMGT nomenclature and CDR3 definitions applied. To avoid skew from clonal expansion, each TCR was counted once, and V gene usage was computed over distinct sequences. Unique CDR3 amino acid sequences within a donor were connected in similarity networks whenever two sequences differed by a single Levenshtein edit. Published HIV-specific CDR3s (92 alpha, 702 beta) and CMV-specific CDR3s (over 12 alpha, a few hundred beta) were compiled and searched for in the repertoires. Lower sequence numbers were not the cause of the decreased diversity in patients, as random subsampling to size-matched repertoires showed. TCRdb cleaned the public reads at Q25 with fastp, built clones with MiXCR and kept in-frame beta chains. One record per CDR3 amino acid sequence lists the most common genes and DNA. Clone size and V and J calls follow TCRdb, not the original study. A total of about 6,000 distinct CDR3 sequences appear in this sample, roughly a tenth of them only once. The top ten clonotypes cover under 15% of the sample.

The data were obtained in a study of HIV-infected patients and healthy controls (dated by TCRdb to about 2014). Regarding the study in general: Although they stayed below normal ranges, CD4 counts in about 90% of the 16 patients rose modestly but significantly after three months of therapy. The study asked whether deep sequencing of the TCR repertoire from small blood samples of HIV patients could detect immune perturbation and reconstitution. CD8 counts showed no consistent shift during early therapy, whereas the CD4:CD8 ratio rose slightly. Patients lacked overall T-cell lymphocytopenia, and total CDR3 counts per chain did not differ significantly from controls. After a further year of therapy, viral load was undetectable in all patients, having already become undetectable in about 75% of the 16 patients by the second bleed. Summary of the overall study and its limitations: HIV-associated CDR3s exhibited a significant reduction in frequency during therapy, whereas CMV-associated CDR3s exhibited no significant change, although the majority increased in frequency. In HIV-infected patients, the apparent post-therapy recovery of the Gini index was not replicated in size-matched repertoire data. Pairing of alpha and beta chains was not determined in the samples. Slight age and sex profile differences between the study cohorts did not explain the observed diversity differences. Both the Jaccard index and the count of highly shared sequences showed that healthy controls shared more CDR3s between individuals than HIV+ patients did. HIV-infected repertoires had significantly higher mean Gini indices than controls, possibly reflecting oligoclonality. Compared with untreated HIV+ repertoires, healthy control repertoires had roughly threefold more distinct CDR3s and a higher Shannon diversity. Rare events from HIV-infected data received too much weight under size-matching, and comparisons were complicated by unequal numbers of distinct sequences between patients and controls. Alpha-chain CDR3s from MAIT cells occurred at high frequency in healthy controls but were severely depleted in HIV+ repertoires. Mean usage differed significantly between HIV-infected patients and controls for eight alpha and eight beta V genes. Sequencing depth was restricted by the use of whole blood, which also prevented the dynamics of distinct T-cell subpopulations from being separated. HLA typing of donors was not performed in the study. A major limit on how widely the findings apply, in the view of the authors, was that only sixteen HIV-infected individuals were processed.

The germline ends are 16 bases apart after V is trimmed by 6 bases and J by 7 bases. The CDR3 numbers 14 residues from cysteine through phenylalanine. The only DNA kept is the CDR3, 42 bases in frame from the first base. As encoded in the germline V gene (reference sequence), CDR1 is LNHDA while CDR2 is SQIVND. The sequence derives from an adult with HIV infection. This sample comprised blood, obtained before antiretroviral therapy. The receptor chain draws on TRBV19 and TRBJ2-4; the best D guess is TRBD1, with 6 bases matching. The CDR3 corresponds to CASRDQGLENIQYF. The nucleotide sequence is TGTGCCAGTAGAGACCAGGGGTTAGAGAACATTCAGTACTTC.